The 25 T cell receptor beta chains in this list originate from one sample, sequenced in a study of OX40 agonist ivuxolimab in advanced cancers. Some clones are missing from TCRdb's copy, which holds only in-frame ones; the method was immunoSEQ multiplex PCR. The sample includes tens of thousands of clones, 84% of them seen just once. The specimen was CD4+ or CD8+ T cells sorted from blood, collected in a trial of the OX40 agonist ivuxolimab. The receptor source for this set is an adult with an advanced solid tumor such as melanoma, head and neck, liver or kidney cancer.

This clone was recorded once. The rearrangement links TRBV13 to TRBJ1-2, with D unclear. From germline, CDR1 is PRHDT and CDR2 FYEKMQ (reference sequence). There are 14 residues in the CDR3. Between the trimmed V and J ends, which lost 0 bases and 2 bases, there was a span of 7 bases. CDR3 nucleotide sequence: TGTGCCAGCAGCTTAGGGACACGAAACTATGGCTACACCTTC. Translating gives CASSLGTRNYGYTF.

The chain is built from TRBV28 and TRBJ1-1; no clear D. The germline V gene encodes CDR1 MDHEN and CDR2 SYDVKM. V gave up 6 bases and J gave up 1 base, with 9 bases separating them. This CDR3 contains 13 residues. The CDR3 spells CASRPLRNTEAFF. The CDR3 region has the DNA TGTGCCAGCAGACCCTTACGGAACACTGAAGCTTTCTTT. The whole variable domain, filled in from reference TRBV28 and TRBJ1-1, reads DVKVTQSSRYLVKRTGEKVFLECVQDMDHENMFWYRQDPGLGLRLIYFSYDVKMKEKGDIPEGYSVSREKKERFSLILESASTNQTSMYLCASRPLRNTEAFFGQGTRLTVV.

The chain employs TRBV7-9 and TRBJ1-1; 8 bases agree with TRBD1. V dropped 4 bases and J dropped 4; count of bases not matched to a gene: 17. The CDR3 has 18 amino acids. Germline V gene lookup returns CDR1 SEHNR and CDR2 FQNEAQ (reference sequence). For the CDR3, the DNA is TGTGCCAGCAGCTCAAACGATCGGACAGGGCGGTTGGGCACTGAAGCTTTCTTT. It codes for CASSSNDRTGRLGTEAFF. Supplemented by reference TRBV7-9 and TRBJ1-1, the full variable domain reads DTGVSQNPRHKITKRGQNVTFRCDPISEHNRLYWYRQTLGQGPEFLTYFQNEAQLEKSRLLSDRFSAERPKGSFSTLEIQRTEQGDSAMYLCASSSNDRTGRLGTEAFFGQGTRLTVV.

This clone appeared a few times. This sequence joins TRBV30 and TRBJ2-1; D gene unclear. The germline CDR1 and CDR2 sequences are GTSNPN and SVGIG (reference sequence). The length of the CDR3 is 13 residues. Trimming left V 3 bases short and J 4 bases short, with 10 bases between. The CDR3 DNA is TGTGCCTGGAGGGGAAGCCTATACAATGAGCAGTTCTTC. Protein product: CAWRGSLYNEQFF.

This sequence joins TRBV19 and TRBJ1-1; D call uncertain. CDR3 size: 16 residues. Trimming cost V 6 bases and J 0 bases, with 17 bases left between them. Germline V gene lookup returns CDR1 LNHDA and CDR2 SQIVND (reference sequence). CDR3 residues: CASRISTLGMNTEAFF. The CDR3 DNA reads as TGTGCCAGTAGGATCTCTACGCTCGGGATGAACACTGAAGCTTTCTTT.

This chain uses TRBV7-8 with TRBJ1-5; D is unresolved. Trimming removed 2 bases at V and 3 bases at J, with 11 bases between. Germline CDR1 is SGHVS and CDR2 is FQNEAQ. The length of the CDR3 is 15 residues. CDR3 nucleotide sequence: TGTGCCAGCAGCTTATCCAACAAAGACAATCAGCCCCAGCATTTT. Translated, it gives CASSLSNKDNQPQHF.

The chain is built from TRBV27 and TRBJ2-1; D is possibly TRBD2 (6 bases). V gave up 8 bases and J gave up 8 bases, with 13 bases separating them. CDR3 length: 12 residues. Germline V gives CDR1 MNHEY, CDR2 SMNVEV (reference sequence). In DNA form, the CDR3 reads TGTGCCAGCCGGGAGTTTGTCCATGAGCAGTTCTTC. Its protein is CASREFVHEQFF.

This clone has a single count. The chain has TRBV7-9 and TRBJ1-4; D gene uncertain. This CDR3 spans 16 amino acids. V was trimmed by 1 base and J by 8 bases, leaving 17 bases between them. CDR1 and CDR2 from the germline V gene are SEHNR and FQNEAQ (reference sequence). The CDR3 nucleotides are TGTGCCAGCAGCTTAGTTACGGGCCATTCGAGCGAAAAACTGTTTTTT. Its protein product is CASSLVTGHSSEKLFF.

Written as DNA, the CDR3 is TGTGCCAGCAGTTTAAGCCGGCAGGGAGTATACGAGCAGTACTTC. It yields the protein CASSLSRQGVYEQYF. V usage is TRBV28 and J usage is TRBJ2-7; tentatively, D is TRBD1 or TRBD2 (5 bases each). The CDR3 is 15 amino acids. Trimming removed 2 bases from V and 4 bases from J, with 15 bases in between. CDR1 is MDHEN and CDR2 is SYDVKM in the germline V gene.

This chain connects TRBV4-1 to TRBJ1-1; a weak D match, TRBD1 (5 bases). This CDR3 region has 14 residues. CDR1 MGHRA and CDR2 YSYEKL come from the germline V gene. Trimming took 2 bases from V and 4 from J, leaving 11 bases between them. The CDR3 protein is CASSQRRGSTEAFF. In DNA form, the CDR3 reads TGCGCCAGCAGCCAAAGACGGGGCTCCACTGAAGCTTTCTTT.

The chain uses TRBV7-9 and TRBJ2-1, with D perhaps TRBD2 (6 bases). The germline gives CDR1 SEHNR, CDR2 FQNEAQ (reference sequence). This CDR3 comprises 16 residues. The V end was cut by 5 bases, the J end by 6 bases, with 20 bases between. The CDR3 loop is CASSPSRAGRFNEQFF. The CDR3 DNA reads TGTGCCAGCAGCCCTTCTCGGGCAGGGAGGTTCAATGAGCAGTTCTTC.

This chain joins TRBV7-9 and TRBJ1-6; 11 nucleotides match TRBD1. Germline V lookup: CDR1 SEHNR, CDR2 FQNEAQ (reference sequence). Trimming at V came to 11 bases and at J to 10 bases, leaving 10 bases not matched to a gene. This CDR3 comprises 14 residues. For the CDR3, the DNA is TGTGCCGGGAGTCCGGACAGGGGGCAATCACCCCTCCACTTT. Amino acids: CAGSPDRGQSPLHF. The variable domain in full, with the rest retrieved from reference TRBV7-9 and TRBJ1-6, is DTGVSQNPRHKITKRGQNVTFRCDPISEHNRLYWYRQTLGQGPEFLTYFQNEAQLEKSRLLSDRFSAERPKGSFSTLEIQRTEQGDSAMYLCAGSPDRGQSPLHFGNGTRLTVT.

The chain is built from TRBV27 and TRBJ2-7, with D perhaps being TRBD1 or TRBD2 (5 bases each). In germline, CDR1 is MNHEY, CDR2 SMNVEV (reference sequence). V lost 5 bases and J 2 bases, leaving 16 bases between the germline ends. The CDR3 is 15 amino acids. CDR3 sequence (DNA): TGTGCCAGCAGTATCTCCGGGACGGTGACCTACGAGCAGTACTTC. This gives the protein CASSISGTVTYEQYF.

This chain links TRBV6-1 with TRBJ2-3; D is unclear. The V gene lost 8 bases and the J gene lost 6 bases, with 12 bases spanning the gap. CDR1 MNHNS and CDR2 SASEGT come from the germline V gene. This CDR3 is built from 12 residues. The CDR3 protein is CASRNQADTQYF. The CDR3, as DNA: TGTGCCAGCCGAAACCAAGCCGATACGCAGTATTTT.

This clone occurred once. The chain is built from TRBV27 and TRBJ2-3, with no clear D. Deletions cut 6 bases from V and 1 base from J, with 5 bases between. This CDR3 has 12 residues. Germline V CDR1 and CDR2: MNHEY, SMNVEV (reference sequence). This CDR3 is CASRTRTDTQYF. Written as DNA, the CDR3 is TGTGCCAGCAGGACCCGCACAGATACGCAGTATTTT.

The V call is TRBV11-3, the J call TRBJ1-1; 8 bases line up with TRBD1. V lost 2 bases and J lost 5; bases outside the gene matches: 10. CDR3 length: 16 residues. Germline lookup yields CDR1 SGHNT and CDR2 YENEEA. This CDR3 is CASSLRRQGFGTEAFF. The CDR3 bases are TGTGCCAGCAGCTTACGTAGACAGGGGTTCGGGACTGAAGCTTTCTTT.

The CDR3 loop reads CASRMNEKLFF. In DNA, the CDR3 is TGTGCCAGCAGGATGAATGAAAAACTGTTTTTT. The V gene is TRBV6-5, the J gene TRBJ1-4; D gene uncertain. This CDR3 is 11 amino acids long. Per the germline V gene, CDR1 is MNHEY and CDR2 is SVGAGI. V was pared by 6 bases and J by 5 bases, with 4 bases between.

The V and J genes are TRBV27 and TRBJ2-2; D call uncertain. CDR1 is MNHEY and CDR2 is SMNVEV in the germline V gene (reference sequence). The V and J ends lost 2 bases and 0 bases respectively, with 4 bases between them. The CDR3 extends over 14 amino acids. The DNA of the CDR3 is TGTGCCAGCAGTTTACACCCGAACACCGGGGAGCTGTTTTTT. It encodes CASSLHPNTGELFF.

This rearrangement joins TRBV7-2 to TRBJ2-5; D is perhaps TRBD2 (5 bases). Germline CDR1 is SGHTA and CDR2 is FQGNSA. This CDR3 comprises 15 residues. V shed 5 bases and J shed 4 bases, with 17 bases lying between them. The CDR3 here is CASSPIQRESETQYF. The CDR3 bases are TGTGCCAGCAGCCCTATACAGAGGGAATCAGAGACCCAGTACTTC. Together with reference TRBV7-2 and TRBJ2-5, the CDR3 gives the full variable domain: GAGVSQSPSNKVTEKGKDVELRCDPISGHTALYWYRQSLGQGLEFLIYFQGNSAPDKSGLPSDRFSAERTGGSVSTLTIQRTQQEDSAVYLCASSPIQRESETQYFGPGTRLLVL.

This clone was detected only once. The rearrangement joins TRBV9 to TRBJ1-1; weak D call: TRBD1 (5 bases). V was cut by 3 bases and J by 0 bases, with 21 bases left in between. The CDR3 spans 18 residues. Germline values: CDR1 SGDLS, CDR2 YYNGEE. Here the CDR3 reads CASSEPREGLTVNTEAFF. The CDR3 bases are TGTGCCAGCAGCGAGCCGCGCGAGGGACTGACGGTGAACACTGAAGCTTTCTTT. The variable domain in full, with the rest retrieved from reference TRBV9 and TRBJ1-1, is DSGVTQTPKHLITATGQRVTLRCSPRSGDLSVYWYQQSLDQGLQFLIQYYNGEERAKGNILERFSAQQFPDLHSELNLSSLELGDSALYFCASSEPREGLTVNTEAFFGQGTRLTVV.

The CDR3 region is CASRPGQRNNSPLHF. The DNA of the CDR3 is TGTGCCAGCAGACCGGGACAGAGAAATAATTCACCCCTCCACTTT. The rearrangement joins TRBV6-6 to TRBJ1-6; 7 bases align to TRBD1. The CDR3 is made up of 15 amino acids. CDR1 is MNHNY, CDR2 SVGAGI, per germline (reference sequence). After removal of 6 bases from V and 5 bases from J, the junction contained 7 bases not matched to a gene.

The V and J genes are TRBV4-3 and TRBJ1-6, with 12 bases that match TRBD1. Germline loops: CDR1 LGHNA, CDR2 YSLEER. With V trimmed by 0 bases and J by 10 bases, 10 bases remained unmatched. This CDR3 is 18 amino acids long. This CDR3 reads CASSQDFTGTGGWSPLHF. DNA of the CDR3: TGCGCCAGCAGCCAAGATTTTACCGGGACAGGGGGCTGGTCACCCCTCCACTTT.

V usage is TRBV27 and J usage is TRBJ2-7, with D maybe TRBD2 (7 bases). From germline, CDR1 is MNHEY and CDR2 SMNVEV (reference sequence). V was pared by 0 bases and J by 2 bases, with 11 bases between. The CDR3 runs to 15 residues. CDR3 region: CASSLSGGATYEQYF. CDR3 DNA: TGTGCCAGCAGTTTATCGGGGGGGGCCACCTACGAGCAGTACTTC.

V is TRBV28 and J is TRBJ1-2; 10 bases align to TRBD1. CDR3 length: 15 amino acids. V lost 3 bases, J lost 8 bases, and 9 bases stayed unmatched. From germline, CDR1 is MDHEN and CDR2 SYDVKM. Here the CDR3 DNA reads TGTGCCAGCAGTTTCCTCGGGACAGGGGCCTCGGGCTACACCTTC. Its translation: CASSFLGTGASGYTF.

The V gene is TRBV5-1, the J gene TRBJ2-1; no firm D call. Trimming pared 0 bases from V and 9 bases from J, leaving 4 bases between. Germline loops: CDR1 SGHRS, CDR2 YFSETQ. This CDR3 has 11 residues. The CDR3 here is CASSLGFEQFF. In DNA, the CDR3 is TGCGCCAGCAGCTTGGGATTTGAGCAGTTCTTC.